The rows below give T cell receptor beta chains drawn from one sample of a study of tumor and adjacent non-tumor tissue in lung cancer. One entry per CDR3 protein, called by TCRdb with MiXCR from the multiplex PCR reads. The sample lists over 100,000 distinct CDR3 sequences; 60% to 70% were seen once. Sequenced sample: distant non-tumor lung tissue. These receptors came from a man between 60 and 75 years old with non-small cell lung cancer. Each CDR3 is given with its conserved first and last residue. Fields, in order: J gene, D gene, clone size, V gene, CDR3 protein, CDR3 DNA. The D gene is left open where the match is weak. Part of the rows lack a size; the others show once, few, many or a class for expanded clones.

>TRBJ1-2|TRBD1|many|TRBV28
CASSRGQGDYTF
TGTGCCAGCAGTCGGGGACAGGGAGACTACACCTTC
>TRBJ1-5|NA|once|TRBV28
CARSVSGTRMNRPQHF
TGTGCCAGAAGTGTATCCGGGACACGGATGAATCGGCCCCAGCATTTT
>TRBJ1-1|TRBD1|NA|TRBV7-8
CARSTRQGVRNIEAFF
TGTGCCAGAAGCACACGACAGGGGGTTCGGAACATTGAAGCTTTCTTT
>TRBJ2-2|TRBD2|many|TRBV28
CASSLALAANTGELFF
TGTGCCAGCAGTTTAGCACTAGCGGCGAACACCGGGGAGCTGTTTTTT
>TRBJ2-1|TRBD2|NA|TRBV11-3
CASSQGLAGGHRQFF
TGTGCCAGCAGCCAGGGACTAGCGGGAGGGCATAGGCAGTTCTTC
>TRBJ2-1|TRBD2|medium-sized|TRBV29-1
CSAGLAGSYNEQFF
TGCAGCGCTGGACTAGCGGGTTCCTACAATGAGCAGTTCTTC
>TRBJ1-5|NA|NA|TRBV2
CASMGTDNQPQHF
TGTGCCAGCATGGGCACAGACAATCAGCCCCAGCATTTT
>TRBJ2-2|NA|NA|TRBV6-1
CASTGAVLNTGELFF
TGTGCCAGCACAGGCGCAGTATTGAACACCGGGGAGCTGTTTTTT
>TRBJ2-7|TRBD2|NA|TRBV28
CASSGSGGSGYEEYF
TGTGCCAGCAGTGGGTCGGGCGGGAGTGGCTACGAGGAGTACTTC
>TRBJ2-7|TRBD1|NA|TRBV6-2/TRBV6-3
CVCSYADRESYEQYF
TGTGTCTGCAGTTACGCCGACAGGGAATCCTACGAGCAGTACTTC
>TRBJ2-1|NA|NA|TRBV29-1
CSVAGGQLYNEQFF
TGCAGCGTTGCGGGGGGACAGCTTTACAATGAGCAGTTCTTC
>TRBJ1-2|NA|NA|TRBV6-5
CASSHGDGQNYGYTF
TGTGCCAGTAGTCACGGGGACGGTCAGAACTATGGCTACACCTTC
>TRBJ1-1|NA|NA|TRBV4-1
CASSHGGIHGSTEAFF
TGCGCCAGCAGCCACGGCGGGATTCACGGGAGTACTGAAGCTTTCTTT
>TRBJ1-5|NA|NA|TRBV4-2
CANSQGNFQPQHF
TGTGCCAACAGTCAAGGCAATTTCCAGCCCCAGCATTTT
>TRBJ1-5|NA|many|TRBV20-1
CSASAGAGGETQHF
TGCAGTGCTAGCGCAGGGGCCGGTGGGGAGACCCAGCATTTT
>TRBJ2-1|NA|NA|TRBV20-1
CSDRDTTGYNEQFF
TGCAGTGATAGAGATACAACAGGATACAATGAGCAGTTCTTC
>TRBJ1-1|NA|NA|TRBV5-4
CANSLNGVTEAFF
TGTGCCAACAGCTTGAATGGAGTTACTGAAGCTTTCTTT
>TRBJ2-1|TRBD2|NA|TRBV11-1
CVSSRGEQTYNEQFF
TGCGTCAGCAGCCGGGGGGAACAGACCTACAATGAGCAGTTCTTC
>TRBJ2-2|TRBD1|many|TRBV28
CASSVGGQGTGELFF
TGTGCCAGCAGCGTGGGAGGACAGGGGACCGGGGAGCTGTTTTTT
>TRBJ1-3|NA|few|TRBV2
CASSEKGPPNTIYF
TGTGCCAGCAGTGAAAAGGGCCCACCTAACACCATATATTTT
>TRBJ2-2|NA|NA|TRBV29-1
CSAASGRGNTGELFF
TGTAGCGCTGCGAGTGGTAGGGGGAACACCGGGGAGCTGTTTTTT
>TRBJ1-1|NA|many|TRBV6-1
CASSENRGVTEAFF
TGTGCCAGCAGTGAGAATAGAGGGGTTACTGAAGCTTTCTTT
>TRBJ2-1|TRBD1|many|TRBV4-3
CASSQDLGNRGHEQFF
TGCGCCAGCAGCCAAGATCTAGGGAACAGGGGCCATGAGCAGTTCTTC
>TRBJ2-2|TRBD2|NA|TRBV29-1
CSMYGTSGTNAGELFF
TGCAGCATGTACGGGACTAGTGGAACGAACGCCGGGGAGCTGTTTTTT
>TRBJ1-2|NA|NA|TRBV5-4
CASGGHNGYTF
TGTGCCAGTGGCGGGCACAATGGCTACACCTTC
>TRBJ2-3|NA|many|TRBV5-1
CASSLGSEADTQYF
TGCGCCAGCAGCTTGGGCTCGGAGGCAGATACGCAGTATTTT
>TRBJ2-5|TRBD2|NA|TRBV7-9
CASTLATGRGAQYF
TGTGCTAGCACCTTAGCGACTGGCCGGGGGGCCCAGTACTTC
>TRBJ2-1|TRBD2|few|TRBV11-1
CASSSTSGSTYNEQFF
TGTGCCAGCAGCTCGACTAGCGGGAGTACCTACAATGAGCAGTTCTTC
>TRBJ2-1|TRBD1|many|TRBV12-3/TRBV12-4
CASKLGQGPDEQFF
TGTGCCAGCAAACTGGGACAGGGACCCGATGAGCAGTTCTTC
>TRBJ2-7|TRBD2|many|TRBV30
CAWSVASGNYEQYF
TGTGCCTGGAGTGTGGCTAGCGGGAACTACGAGCAGTACTTC
>TRBJ1-5|TRBD1|many|TRBV5-6
CASSSRERDRFNQPQHF
TGTGCCAGCAGCTCACGAGAGCGGGACAGATTCAATCAGCCCCAGCATTTT
>TRBJ1-2|NA|NA|TRBV6-1
CASTRVRSPVNYGHTF
TGTGCCAGCACCAGGGTCAGGAGTCCCGTCAACTATGGCCACACCTTC
>TRBJ2-3|TRBD2|NA|TRBV12-3/TRBV12-4
CASRLAGGCTDAQYF
TGTGCCAGCAGACTAGCGGGGGGCTGCACAGATGCGCAGTATTTT
>TRBJ2-1|TRBD2|NA|TRBV27
CASSLAASGNNEQFF
TGTGCCAGCAGTCTAGCGGCCTCCGGGAACAATGAGCAGTTCTTC
>TRBJ2-7|TRBD1|NA|TRBV4-2
CASSREDIGQGSYEQYF
TGTGCCAGCAGCCGGGAAGATATCGGACAGGGGTCCTACGAACAGTACTTC
>TRBJ1-4|NA|NA|TRBV11-2
CASSLPRTTNEKLFF
TGTGCCAGCAGCTTACCCCGAACAACTAACGAAAAACTGTTTTTT
>TRBJ1-6|TRBD1|NA|TRBV4-1
CASSQLTGDSPFHF
TGCGCCAGTAGCCAATTAACAGGGGATTCACCCTTCCACTTT
>TRBJ1-2|NA|many|TRBV28
CASRTSSHSYYGYTF
TGTGCCAGCAGAACCTCCTCACACAGCTACTATGGCTACACCTTC
>TRBJ1-5|NA|many|TRBV6-1
CASSDSGIRRNQPQHF
TGTGCCAGCAGTGATAGTGGTATCCGCCGAAATCAGCCCCAGCATTTT
>TRBJ2-7|TRBD1|NA|TRBV6-2/TRBV6-3
CASSPFRKGANYEQYF
TGTGCCAGCAGCCCCTTCCGGAAGGGGGCCAACTACGAGCAGTACTTC
>TRBJ2-2|NA|NA|TRBV6-5
CASSRTDNTGKLFF
TGTGCCAGCAGCCGGACAGACAACACCGGGAAGCTGTTTTTT
>TRBJ2-1|NA|NA|TRBV4-3
CASNQALSSYDERFF
TGCGCCAGCAACCAAGCCTTGAGCTCCTACGATGAGCGGTTCTTC
>TRBJ2-7|NA|NA|TRBV6-2/TRBV6-3
CVSTEDSRIYEQYF
TGTGTCAGCACCGAGGACAGTCGAATATACGAGCAGTACTTC
>TRBJ1-3|TRBD1|NA|TRBV12-5
CASGPTDRGGGNTIYF
TGTGCTAGTGGTCCCACGGACAGGGGGGGAGGAAACACCATATATTTT
>TRBJ2-1|NA|many|TRBV5-4
CASRRDSSNEQFF
TGTGCCAGCAGGAGGGACTCCTCAAATGAGCAGTTCTTC
>TRBJ2-3|NA|NA|TRBV28
CVSSSSPPLTDTQYF
TGTGTCAGCAGTTCATCCCCGCCTCTTACAGATACGCAGTATTTT
>TRBJ1-6|NA|NA|TRBV11-2
CASSTGTANLPLHF
TGTGCCAGCAGCACCGGGACGGCTAATTTACCCCTCCACTTT
>TRBJ2-2|TRBD1|NA|TRBV7-9
CISDRDGTGELFF
TGTATCAGTGACAGGGATGGCACCGGGGAGCTGTTTTTT